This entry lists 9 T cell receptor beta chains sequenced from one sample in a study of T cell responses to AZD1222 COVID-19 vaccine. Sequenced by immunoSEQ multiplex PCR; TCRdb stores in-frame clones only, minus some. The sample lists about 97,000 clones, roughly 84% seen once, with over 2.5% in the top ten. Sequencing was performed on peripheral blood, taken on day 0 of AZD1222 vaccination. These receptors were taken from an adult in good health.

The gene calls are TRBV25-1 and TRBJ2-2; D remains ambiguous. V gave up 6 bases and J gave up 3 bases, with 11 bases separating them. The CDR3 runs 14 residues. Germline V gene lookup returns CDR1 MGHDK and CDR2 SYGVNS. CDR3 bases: TGTGCCAGCAGACGGGCAGGCGACACCGGGGAGCTGTTTTTT. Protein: CASRRAGDTGELFF.

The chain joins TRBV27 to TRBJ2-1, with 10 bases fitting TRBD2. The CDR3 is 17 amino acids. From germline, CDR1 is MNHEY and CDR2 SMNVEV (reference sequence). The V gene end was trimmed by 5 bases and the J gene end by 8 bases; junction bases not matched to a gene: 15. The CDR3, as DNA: TGTGCCAGCAGTCACTCACCCCCCAGCGGGGGGGCCGATGAGCAGTTCTTC. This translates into CASSHSPPSGGADEQFF.

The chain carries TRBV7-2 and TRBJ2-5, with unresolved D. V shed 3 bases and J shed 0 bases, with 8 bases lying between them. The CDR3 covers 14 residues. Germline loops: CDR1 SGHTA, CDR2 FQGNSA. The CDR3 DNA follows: TGTGCCAGCAGCTTTCATGGGGACCAAGAGACCCAGTACTTC. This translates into CASSFHGDQETQYF.

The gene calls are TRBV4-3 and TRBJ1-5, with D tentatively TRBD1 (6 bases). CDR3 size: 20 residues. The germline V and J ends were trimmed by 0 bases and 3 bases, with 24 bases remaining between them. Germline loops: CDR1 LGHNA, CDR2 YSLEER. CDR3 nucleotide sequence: TGCGCCAGCAGCCAAGACCCGACGGGCCAGGGGCGGGTTTACAATCAGCCCCAGCATTTT. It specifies CASSQDPTGQGRVYNQPQHF.

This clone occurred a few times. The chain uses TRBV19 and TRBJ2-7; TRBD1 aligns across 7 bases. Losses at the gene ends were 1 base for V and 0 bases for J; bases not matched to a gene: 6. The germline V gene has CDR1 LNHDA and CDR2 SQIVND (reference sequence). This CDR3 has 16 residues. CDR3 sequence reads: CASSIGLGQSSYEQYF. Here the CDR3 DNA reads TGTGCCAGTAGTATAGGATTGGGACAGAGCTCCTACGAGCAGTACTTC.

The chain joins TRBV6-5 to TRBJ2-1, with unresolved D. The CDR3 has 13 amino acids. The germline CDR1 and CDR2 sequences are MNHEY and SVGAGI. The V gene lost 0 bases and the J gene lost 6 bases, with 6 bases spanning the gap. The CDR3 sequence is CASSYSAPNEQFF. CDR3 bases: TGTGCCAGCAGTTACTCTGCCCCCAATGAGCAGTTCTTC.

The CDR3 sequence: CASSLPGTANTEAFF. CDR3 in DNA: TGCGCCAGCAGCCTTCCCGGGACAGCAAACACTGAAGCTTTCTTT. The V and J genes are TRBV4-1 and TRBJ1-1; TRBD1 matches at 7 bases. There are 15 residues in the CDR3. Trimming took 4 bases from V and 2 from J; bases not matched to a gene: 7. Germline-derived CDR1 and CDR2 are MGHRA and YSYEKL.

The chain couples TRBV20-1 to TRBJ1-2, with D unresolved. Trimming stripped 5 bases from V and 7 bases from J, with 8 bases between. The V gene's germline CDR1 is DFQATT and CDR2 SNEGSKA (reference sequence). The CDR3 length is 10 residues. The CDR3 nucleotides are TGCAGTGCTGAAGCTTCTGGCTACACCTTC. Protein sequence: CSAEASGYTF.

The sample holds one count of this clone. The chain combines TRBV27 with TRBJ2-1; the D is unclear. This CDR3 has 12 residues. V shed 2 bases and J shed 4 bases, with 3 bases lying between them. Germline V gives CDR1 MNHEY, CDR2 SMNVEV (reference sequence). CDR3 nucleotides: TGTGCCAGCAGTTTAGGGTACAATGAGCAGTTCTTC. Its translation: CASSLGYNEQFF.